A single sample gave rise to the 27 T cell receptor beta chains below, sequenced in a study of T cell repertoires in cytomegalovirus infection. TCRdb re-derived calls from the reads in MiXCR, one entry per CDR3 protein. Of about 680,000 distinct CDR3 sequences detected, more than 20% appear once; the ten largest clones hold 7% to 9%. The specimen was CD8+ T cells from PBMCs. These receptor sequences come from a human donor in good health (CMV status not recorded). Some clones in this sample may be carry-over from other donors' samples.

This clonotype was picked up a small number of times. Because the CDR3's place on the DNA is in doubt, the DNA is left out and the CDR3 is given as listed by TCRdb. The genes are TRBV7-5 and TRBJ2-2; the table's D call of TRBD1 was not tested on the DNA. TRBV7-5 is described as a pseudogene. From its first to its last residue, the CDR3 has 16 amino acids. This chain's CDR3 is CISVPEAMDITGELFF.

This clonotype was detected ten times or more. CDR3 bases: TGTGCCAGCAGCCTAACGCCCCGGTACACCGGGGAGCTGTTTTTT. As protein: CASSLTPRYTGELFF. V and J are TRBV7-6 and TRBJ2-2; D gene uncertain. The CDR3 sequence is 15 residues long. Per the germline V gene, CDR1 is SGHVS and CDR2 is FNYEAQ. Trimming took off 5 bases at V and 3 bases at J, with 13 bases between the two ends.

This clonotype was counted many times. The CDR3 sequence: CASSGWGAGVGTQYF. CDR3 in DNA: TGTGCCAGCAGCGGCTGGGGGGCGGGTGTGGGGACCCAGTACTTC. This chain connects TRBV7-2 to TRBJ2-5; D may correspond to TRBD1 or TRBD2 (6 bases each). The CDR3 spans 15 residues. V lost 5 bases, J lost 7 bases, and 20 bases lay in between. Germline V gives CDR1 SGHTA, CDR2 FQGNSA.

This clonotype was seen at least ten times. The V gene is TRBV14, the J gene TRBJ1-2, with 7 bases that match TRBD1. After removal of 0 bases from V and 4 bases from J, the junction contained 5 bases not matched to a gene. The germline CDR1 and CDR2 sequences are SGHDN and FVKESK. CDR3 size: 15 residues. This chain's CDR3 is CASSQDATGSYGYTF. CDR3 in DNA: TGTGCCAGCAGCCAAGATGCGACAGGGAGCTATGGCTACACCTTC.

The chain carries TRBV7-6 and TRBJ1-5; no definite D call. In germline, CDR1 is SGHVS, CDR2 FNYEAQ. The CDR3 is made up of 15 amino acids. V gave up 0 bases and J gave up 5 bases, with 11 bases separating them. The CDR3 nucleotides are TGTGCCAGCAGCTTAGCGCAGGAGAGGGATCAGCCCCAGCATTTT. Its translation: CASSLAQERDQPQHF.

This clonotype was detected many times. This chain joins TRBV28 and TRBJ1-2; D is ambiguous. Germline V gene sequence: CDR1 MDHEN, CDR2 SYDVKM. The CDR3 has 15 amino acids. The germline V and J ends were trimmed by 2 bases and 4 bases, with 14 bases remaining between them. CDR3 in amino acids: CASSLPLPGFYGYTF. DNA of the CDR3: TGTGCCAGCAGTTTACCCCTCCCGGGATTCTATGGCTACACCTTC.

In its sample, this clonotype was seen once. A much larger clonotype is one base distant, so this may be a read error. The chain employs TRBV7-3 and TRBJ2-5; no clear D. This CDR3 comprises 13 residues. Germline V gene data show CDR1 as SGHTA and CDR2 as FQGTGA. The DNA for the CDR3 is TGTACCAGCAGCTTGGCATCCCAAGAGACCCAGTACTTC. Amino acids: CTSSLASQETQYF.

This clonotype was observed a few times. The chain has TRBV4-1 and TRBJ1-4; D call uncertain. The CDR3 length is 16 residues. With 0 bases removed from V and 0 bases from J, the gap between germline ends came to 8 bases. The germline V gene has CDR1 MGHRA and CDR2 YSYEKL. The CDR3 spells CASSQDTVPTNEKLFF. CDR3 bases: TGCGCCAGCAGCCAAGATACAGTCCCAACTAATGAAAAACTGTTTTTT.

The sample holds many counts of this clonotype. This sequence joins TRBV6-5 and TRBJ2-3; D uncertain. From germline, CDR1 is MNHEY and CDR2 SVGAGI. The CDR3 contains 15 residues. V lost 5 bases, J lost 1 base, and 13 bases lay in between. CDR3 amino acids: CASSQPVGGTDTQYF. As DNA, the CDR3 is TGTGCCAGCAGTCAACCCGTGGGTGGCACAGATACGCAGTATTTT.

This chain uses TRBV7-4 with TRBJ2-1; the match to TRBD1 covers 9 bases. Trimming cost V 5 bases and J 5 bases; bases outside gene matches: 4. The V gene's germline CDR1 is SGHVT and CDR2 SQSDAQ. The CDR3 runs 14 residues. Here the CDR3 DNA reads TGTGCCAGCAGCGATTGGACAGGGGACAATGAGCAGTTCTTC. Translation: CASSDWTGDNEQFF.

This clonotype was counted only a few times. The chain links TRBV12-3 or TRBV12-4 to TRBJ2-2, with a possible D match to TRBD1 (6 bases). The CDR3 is made up of 15 amino acids. The germline V and J ends were trimmed by 7 bases and 0 bases, with 12 bases remaining between them. CDR3 in amino acids: CASTQRGTNTGELFF. The DNA for the CDR3 is TGTGCCAGCACTCAGAGGGGGACGAACACCGGGGAGCTGTTTTTT.

CDR3 amino acids: CASSTRGNGAKNIQYF. CDR3 coding DNA: TGTGCCAGCAGCACGAGGGGGAATGGGGCCAAAAACATTCAGTACTTC. The chain has TRBV5-6 and TRBJ2-4; D possibly corresponds to TRBD1 (6 bases). V lost 4 bases, J lost 1 base, and 15 bases lay in between. This CDR3 has 16 residues. The germline CDR1 and CDR2 sequences are SGHDT and YYEEEE.

This clonotype was counted ten times or more. The chain couples TRBV7-2 to TRBJ2-3; D is possibly TRBD1 or TRBD2 (5 bases each). V was shortened by 5 bases and J by 6 bases, with 18 bases between the two germline ends. The CDR3 contains 15 residues. CDR1 and CDR2 (germline): SGHTA, FQGNSA. Here the CDR3 DNA reads TGTGCCAGCAGCGCCGGGACCCGAGGATATGATACGCAGTATTTT. This sequence encodes CASSAGTRGYDTQYF.

This clonotype was recorded at least ten times. The genes are TRBV7-8 and TRBJ2-1; D is perhaps TRBD1 (6 bases). The germline V gene has CDR1 SGHVS and CDR2 FQNEAQ. The CDR3 totals 15 residues. Trimming removed 5 bases from V and 3 bases from J, with 14 bases in between. The CDR3 spells CASSQPQQGYNEQFF. The DNA of the CDR3 is TGTGCCAGCAGCCAACCCCAACAGGGCTACAATGAGCAGTTCTTC.

A note on this clonotype: At one end, the junction sequence differs from germline, possibly due to a read error. The V call is TRBV28, the J call TRBJ2-5; no definite D call. In germline, CDR1 is MDHEN, CDR2 SYDVKM. The CDR3 contains 13 residues. The CDR3 nucleotides read TGTACCAGCAGTAAATCGAACGAGGAGACCCAGTACTTC. Translated, it gives CTSSKSNEETQYF.

Note on this clonotype: A much larger clone lies a single base off, so this may be a read error. This sequence joins TRBV10-3 and TRBJ2-7; D may match TRBD1 or TRBD2 (5 bases each). This CDR3 comprises 11 residues. Germline V gene lookup returns CDR1 ENHRY and CDR2 SYGVKD. V shed 4 bases and J shed 6 bases, with 7 bases lying between them. In DNA form, the CDR3 reads TGTGCCATCAGTGTGGGGGTCGAGCAGTACGTC. The encoded protein is CAISVGVEQYV.

The rearrangement uses TRBV4-1 and TRBJ1-1; D might be TRBD1 (6 bases). In germline, CDR1 is MGHRA, CDR2 YSYEKL. The CDR3 contains 16 residues. The germline V and J ends were trimmed by 4 bases and 1 base, with 16 bases remaining between them. The CDR3 DNA follows: TGCGCCAGCAGCCTCTTCTTCGACAGGAGGAACACTGAAGCTTTCTTT. It encodes CASSLFFDRRNTEAFF.

The chain combines TRBV11-3 with TRBJ2-2, with TRBD2 identical over 12 bases. J gave up 8 bases and V 5 bases, and 12 bases lay outside the gene matches. This CDR3 has 17 amino acids. Germline assignment: CDR1 SGHNT and CDR2 YENEEA. The chain's CDR3 is CASSPRLAGANLGELFF. In nucleotides, the CDR3 is TGTGCCAGCAGCCCTCGACTAGCGGGGGCCAATCTTGGGGAGCTGTTTTTT.

This clonotype has only one observation. It may be a read error: a sequence one base away is much more abundant. This chain uses TRBV7-6 with TRBJ1-3; tentatively, D is TRBD1 (6 bases). This CDR3 comprises 14 residues. The V gene's germline CDR1 is SGHVS and CDR2 FNYEAQ. Trimming left V 8 bases short and J 4 bases short, with 15 bases between. This chain's CDR3 is CASGTQERGNTIYF. The CDR3, as DNA: TGTGCCAGCGGGACACAGGAGCGAGGAAACACCATATATTTT.

This clonotype showed up many times. The chain has TRBV28 and TRBJ2-1; 7 bases align to TRBD2. Germline V gene lookup returns CDR1 MDHEN and CDR2 SYDVKM. The J segment lost 1 base and the V segment lost 8 bases, leaving 5 bases of the junction unmatched. This CDR3 spans 14 amino acids. In DNA form, the CDR3 reads TGTGCCAGCCGGCCGGGGGGATCCTACAATGAGCAGTTCTTC. It specifies CASRPGGSYNEQFF.

In its sample, this clonotype was seen many times. The rearrangement joins TRBV11-2 to TRBJ1-1; tentative D call: TRBD1 (6 bases). The CDR3 is made up of 14 amino acids. Looked up from germline, CDR1 is SGHAT and CDR2 is FQNNGV. V was shortened by 8 bases and J by 5 bases, with 18 bases between the two germline ends. The CDR3 loop reads CASGGPGAGTEAFF. The CDR3 DNA reads TGTGCCAGCGGGGGGCCGGGGGCGGGAACTGAAGCTTTCTTT.

This clonotype was seen a few times. The CDR3 DNA follows: TGTGCCAGCAGCGCCCTCGATGTGAGGAATTCACCCCTCCACTTT. Translated: CASSALDVRNSPLHF. The chain has TRBV7-6 and TRBJ1-6, with D unclear. Per the germline V gene, CDR1 is SGHVS and CDR2 is FNYEAQ. There are 15 residues in the CDR3. With 5 bases removed from V and 7 bases from J, the gap between germline ends came to 15 bases.

V is TRBV18 and J is TRBJ2-1; TRBD1 aligns across 9 bases. The CDR3 has 17 residues. V was pared by 3 bases and J by 3 bases, with 9 bases of the junction left unmatched. Germline V CDR1 and CDR2: KGHSH, LQKENI. CDR3 bases: TGTGCCAGCTCACCGGCTTTACGGGACAGGGTCTACAATGAGCAGTTCTTC. It specifies CASSPALRDRVYNEQFF.

This clonotype was detected many times. The V gene is TRBV19, the J gene TRBJ2-1, with D perhaps matching TRBD1 (6 bases). Trimming took off 3 bases at V and 2 bases at J, with 11 bases between the two ends. Per the germline V gene, CDR1 is LNHDA and CDR2 is SQIVND (reference sequence). The CDR3 consists of 15 residues. The CDR3 is CASSIAGATYNEQFF. The CDR3 coding sequence is TGTGCCAGTAGTATTGCAGGGGCTACCTACAATGAGCAGTTCTTC.

This clonotype was recorded many times. The V gene is TRBV13, the J gene TRBJ2-5; D remains unclear. The CDR3 spans 11 residues. V gave up 4 bases and J gave up 4 bases, with 4 bases separating them. Germline V gene sequence: CDR1 PRHDT, CDR2 FYEKMQ (reference sequence). CDR3 nucleotides: TGTGCCAGCAGCTCCCGAGAGACCCAGTACTTC. It translates to CASSSRETQYF. The full variable domain, rest sourced from reference TRBV13 and TRBJ2-5, is AAGVIQSPRHLIKEKRETATLKCYPIPRHDTVYWYQQGPGQDPQFLISFYEKMQSDKGSIPDRFSAQQFSDYHSELNMSSLELGDSALYFCASSSRETQYFGPGTRLLVL.

There are a few counts of this clonotype. This sequence joins TRBV29-1 and TRBJ2-7; 8 bases align to TRBD1. V lost 3 bases to trimming and J lost 4 bases; unmatched junction nucleotides: 8. Germline loops: CDR1 SQVTM, CDR2 ANQGSEA. This CDR3 has 14 amino acids. This chain's CDR3 is CSVEGLQGEYEQYF. Here the CDR3 DNA reads TGCAGCGTTGAGGGATTACAGGGGGAATACGAGCAGTACTTC.

Notes on this clonotype: Compared with germline, one end of the junction differs, possibly owing to a read error. CDR3: CASNLAAIEAFF. DNA of the CDR3: TGTGCCAGCAACTTAGCGGCGATAGAAGCTTTCTTT. The J gene is TRBJ1-1, the V gene TRBV7-9, with D uncertain. Looked up from germline, CDR1 is SEHNR and CDR2 is FQNEAQ (reference sequence). This CDR3 spans 12 amino acids.